This T cell receptor beta chain appears in the sequencing data of a study of blood T cell repertoires in COVID-19. Study information: The analysed material was cDNA or gDNA that came from T cells, B-cell-depleted T cells, or PBMCs.

J lost 8 bases, V lost 4 bases, and 14 bases had no gene match. In germline, CDR1 is KGHDR, CDR2 SFDVKD. This CDR3 spans 17 amino acids. As processed by the authors: The assay estimated nucleated cells by amplifying reference gene primers. The data were produced by immunoSEQ multiplex PCR, yet TCRdb's version contains in-frame clones alone and is incomplete. V, J and clone size were drawn from that table, and D and trimming were deduced from the DNA. The data contain approximately 210,000 clones, 88% of them singletons. The rearrangement links TRBV24-1 to TRBJ2-3; 10 nucleotides agree with TRBD2. The TCR originated in a human donor in a cohort sampled during active COVID-19. Input material: peripheral blood. DNA for the CDR3: TGTGCCACCAGTGACTCAAGCGGGAGGGACTCCTACGGTACGCAGTATTTT. Amino acids: CATSDSSGRDSYGTQYF.